Sequencing of this T cell receptor beta chain was carried out in a study of CD8+ T cells in alopecia areata. The overall study: Among treated patients, severity was scored by affected scalp area percentage. Findings and limits, study-wide: Many expanded lesional clones stayed in scalp and blood while on tofacitinib. Clonality in lesional scalp, especially alopecia totalis/universalis, exceeded that of normal scalp. In scalp, tofacitinib significantly decreased clonality and expanded CD8+ clones among the top 100.

The CDR3 is made up of 13 amino acids. V was cut by 7 bases and J by 6 bases, with 16 bases left in between. Germline V gives CDR1 ENHRY, CDR2 SYGVKD. Sequencing templates came from extracted RNA that was reverse transcribed into cDNA. Some clones are missing from TCRdb's copy, which holds only in-frame ones; the method was immunoSEQ multiplex PCR. The sample yields roughly 190,000 clones, 60% seen once. Treatment defined: oral pan-JAK inhibitor, 5-10 mg twice daily. This clone has just a few counts. The antigen is undetermined. This chain links TRBV10-3 with TRBJ2-7, with a possible D match to TRBD1 (6 bases). The starting material was CD4+ T cells sorted from blood, obtained at week 24, from a patient treated with tofacitinib. This TCR was recovered from a human donor with alopecia areata. For the CDR3, the DNA is TGTGCCATCAACAAACAGGGTAACGGCGAGCAGTACTTC. Amino acids: CAINKQGNGEQYF.